This entry features one T cell receptor (beta chain) sequence. This sample was taken from a study of blood T cell repertoires in COVID-19. Profiling relied on immunoSEQ multiplex PCR, and the TCRdb table lists in-frame clones only, not all of them. The table includes around 91,000 clones, 70% to 80% detected once. Germline V CDR1 and CDR2: SGHRS, YFSETQ. This CDR3 is built from 19 residues. The ends lost 4 bases at V and 0 bases at J; junction bases unmatched: 11. This TCR was sampled from a woman older than 75 with active or convalescent COVID-19. V is TRBV5-1 and J is TRBJ2-3; 13 bases are a match to TRBD2. What was sequenced was peripheral blood. CDR3 sequence reads: CASSKGLAGLGLSTDTQYF. CDR3 in DNA: TGCGCCAGCAGCAAGGGACTAGCGGGGCTCGGGCTGAGCACAGATACGCAGTATTTT.